This T cell receptor beta chain was sequenced in a study of blood T cell repertoires in COVID-19. Study overall: The United States, Italy and Spain supplied acute and convalescent COVID-19 samples.

Measured with immunoSEQ multiplex PCR; TCRdb has only the in-frame clones, and not every one. The sample gives 200,000 to 300,000 clones, more than 70% of which show up once; approximately 2.3% is in the top ten. The CDR3 extends over 13 amino acids. The V gene lost 2 bases and the J gene lost 1 base, with 6 bases spanning the gap. CDR1 is SGDLS and CDR2 is YYNGEE in the germline V gene. For this clone: Other nucleotide sequences from this sample produce the same CDR3.

V and J are TRBV9 and TRBJ1-1; possible D gene TRBD1, 5 bases. The sequence derives from a woman in her thirties or forties with acute COVID-19. Material: PBMCs or T cells enriched from blood (not recorded which). Here the CDR3 reads CASSVTGNTEAFF. CDR3 DNA sequence: TGTGCCAGCAGCGTCACAGGGAACACTGAAGCTTTCTTT.